The sequence of this T cell receptor beta chain was determined in a study of blood T cell repertoires in COVID-19. At the level of the study: The study drew acute and convalescent COVID-19 samples from the United States, Italy and Spain. Sources were T cells, B-cell-depleted T cells, or PBMCs; the material itself was cDNA or gDNA.

Source study methods: Estimation of nucleated cell counts relied on the amplification of reference gene primers. Method: immunoSEQ multiplex PCR; TCRdb's copy keeps in-frame clones and lacks some. V and J calls and clone size are those listed in that table; D and trimming were worked out from the DNA. Here the sample spans about 110,000 clones, around nine tenths being singletons. Trimming cost V 1 base and J 4 bases; bases outside gene matches: 11. Germline V gives CDR1 SGHNT, CDR2 YYREEE (reference sequence). The length of the CDR3 is 18 residues. The V call is TRBV5-4, the J call TRBJ1-4; TRBD1 aligns across 9 bases. This clonotype originated in a woman between 50 and 59 years old with acute or convalescent COVID-19. The sample comprised peripheral blood. The CDR3 reads CASSLKQGASIRNEKLFF. The CDR3 nucleotides are TGTGCCAGCAGCTTGAAACAGGGGGCGTCCATACGTAATGAAAAACTGTTTTTT.